This TCR beta chain was retrieved from a study of T-cell memory formation after mild COVID-19 (dated by TCRdb to about 2021). For context, the study as a whole: TCR sequence clusters from the two donors were largely donor specific. Longitudinal TCRalpha and TCRbeta repertoire sequencing tracked T-cell clones expanding and contracting after mild COVID-19 in a couple of donors. Two young, previously healthy adult volunteers made up the cohort, one male and one female.

General conclusions and limits of the study: From day 15 to 85, contracting clones showed balanced CD4/CD8 phenotypes, whereas a second wave of clones that expanded from day 15 to 37 leaned towards CD4+. Some responding clones were found in pre-infection memory, which suggests that pre-existing cross-reactive memory T cells took part in the SARS-CoV-2 response. Contracting CD4+ clones turned up mainly in the CM and EM memory subsets, whereas EMRA was where CD8+ clones were enriched. Only two mild cases were covered in the study, and larger cohorts including severe cases with pre-infection samples were considered necessary. The second-wave clones that peaked on day 37 were not confirmed to be SARS-CoV-2 specific.

For sequencing, an Illumina NovaSeq 6000 was employed. TCRalpha and TCRbeta cDNA libraries were built by 5'RACE with constant-segment primers, adding sample barcodes and unique molecular identifiers. Trizol reagent was used to extract RNA from every sample. The libraries were amplified in two PCR steps, and the second step added a second sample barcode and Illumina TruSeq adapters. Libraries were sequenced on an Illumina NovaSeq with 2 x 150 bp paired-end reads. Under the source paper's analysis protocol: Demultiplexing of reads and collapsing into UMI-guided consensus sequences were performed with migec v1.2.7. Using mixcr v2.1.11, UMI consensuses were aligned to TRA and TRB V and J templates and then assembled into clonotypes. Clonotypes were classified as expanded or contracted when called significant by both edgeR and NoisET, with noise models trained on biological replicates. For edgeR calls, the thresholds were a false discovery rate-adjusted p below 0.01 and a log2 fold-change of 1. As an exploratory analysis of dynamics, PCA with hierarchical clustering was applied to max-normalized trajectories of the 1000 most abundant clonotypes. Separately sequenced CD4+ and CD8+ repertoires were used to assign a CD4 or CD8 phenotype to each responding clone. TCRdb handled the public reads itself, with Q25 trimming in fastp and clone calling in MiXCR, and kept productive beta chains. Entries that share a CDR3 protein sequence are merged under the most common genes and DNA. For this entry, the V and J calls and clone size follow TCRdb and not the study's own pipeline. This sample has 250,000 to 350,000 distinct CDR3 sequences in its table, and roughly 21% of those were observed once. Clones ranked in the top ten supply roughly 20% of the sample.

Ficoll-Paque density gradient centrifugation was the method used to isolate PBMCs. A remark on this clonotype: Its antigen target is currently unknown. No base quality values were provided; no much bigger clone lies one nucleotide off.

Sequenced material: PBMCs or a T cell subset sorted from them (not recorded which). This receptor was taken from a young man who had mild COVID-19 (a few samples of this study predate the infection). The sample titles of this study are shuffled in the database, so cell type and time point are left out; the donor was told from shared clones.

The DNA is TGTGCCAGCAGTCAGGGACAGAAACTCGAGCAGTACTTC. Its coded protein is CASSQGQKLEQYF. The chain joins TRBV6-5 to TRBJ2-7; TRBD1 fits 7 bases in the junction. V and J are trimmed by 5 bases and 6 bases, and the gene matches miss 7 bases of the junction. Sequences MNHEY (CDR1) and SVGAGI (CDR2) are obtained from the germline V gene. The CDR3 has 13 amino acids, counting the end cysteine and phenylalanine. Kept here is only the CDR3 DNA, which spans 39 bases and is read in frame from base 1.